The rows below give T cell receptor beta chains drawn from one sample of a study of T cell responses to AZD1222 COVID-19 vaccine. Assay used: immunoSEQ multiplex PCR; TCRdb lists only in-frame clones, some missing. Among some 120,000 clones listed, 85% to 95% were seen once. Sequencing used peripheral blood, obtained on day 0 of AZD1222 vaccination. These TCRs come from an adult in good health. The CDR3 runs from the conserved cysteine through the conserved F or W. Fields, in order: D gene, V gene, clone size, CDR3 length, J gene, CDR3 protein, CDR3 DNA. The D gene is left open where the match is weak. Some rows mark clone size as missing; the rest say once, few, many or name a class of expanded clone.

d_call: NA; v_call: TRBV6-4; clone_size: NA; cdr3_length: 13; j_call: TRBJ2-2; cdr3_aa: CASSYRSTGELFF; cdr3_nt: TGTGCCAGCAGTTACAGGTCAACTGGGGAGCTGTTTTTT
d_call: NA; v_call: TRBV10-1; clone_size: once; cdr3_length: 12; j_call: TRBJ2-7; cdr3_aa: CASSGRLPEQYF; cdr3_nt: TGCGCCAGCAGTGGTCGTCTACCAGAGCAGTACTTC
d_call: NA; v_call: TRBV19; clone_size: NA; cdr3_length: 11; j_call: TRBJ1-1; cdr3_aa: CASSMTRAAFF; cdr3_nt: TGTGCCAGTAGTATGACCAGGGCAGCTTTCTTT
d_call: NA; v_call: TRBV11-3; clone_size: NA; cdr3_length: 12; j_call: TRBJ1-3; cdr3_aa: CASGDEGNTIYF; cdr3_nt: TGTGCCAGCGGAGATGAGGGAAACACCATATATTTT
d_call: NA; v_call: TRBV28; clone_size: NA; cdr3_length: 12; j_call: TRBJ1-2; cdr3_aa: CASSLDSYGYTF; cdr3_nt: TGTGCCAGCAGTTTAGACAGCTATGGCTACACCTTC
d_call: NA; v_call: TRBV3-1/TRBV3-2; clone_size: NA; cdr3_length: 14; j_call: TRBJ2-7; cdr3_aa: CASSQVQGPYEQYF; cdr3_nt: TGTGCCAGCAGCCAAGTCCAGGGACCCTACGAGCAGTACTTC
d_call: TRBD1; v_call: TRBV7-9; clone_size: NA; cdr3_length: 14; j_call: TRBJ1-5; cdr3_aa: CASSRTGGNQPQHF; cdr3_nt: TGTGCCAGCAGCCGGACAGGTGGCAATCAGCCCCAGCATTTT
d_call: NA; v_call: TRBV7-2; clone_size: NA; cdr3_length: 12; j_call: TRBJ1-1; cdr3_aa: CASSRQITEAFF; cdr3_nt: TGTGCCAGCAGCCGACAGATCACTGAAGCTTTCTTT
d_call: TRBD1; v_call: TRBV6-5; clone_size: NA; cdr3_length: 15; j_call: TRBJ2-7; cdr3_aa: CASKPFGQGLYEQYF; cdr3_nt: TGTGCCAGCAAGCCCTTCGGACAGGGGTTGTACGAGCAGTACTTC
d_call: NA; v_call: TRBV28; clone_size: NA; cdr3_length: 13; j_call: TRBJ1-6; cdr3_aa: CASSLLGGPPLHF; cdr3_nt: TGTGCCAGCAGTTTACTCGGAGGGCCACCCCTCCACTTT
d_call: NA; v_call: TRBV6-5; clone_size: once; cdr3_length: 12; j_call: TRBJ1-1; cdr3_aa: CASRDSSLGAFF; cdr3_nt: TGTGCCAGCAGGGACAGTAGCCTGGGAGCTTTCTTT
d_call: NA; v_call: TRBV27; clone_size: NA; cdr3_length: 18; j_call: TRBJ2-5; cdr3_aa: CASSFWRTGTEAGETQYF; cdr3_nt: TGTGCCAGCAGTTTTTGGAGGACAGGGACCGAAGCGGGGGAGACCCAGTACTTC
d_call: NA; v_call: TRBV27; clone_size: NA; cdr3_length: 15; j_call: TRBJ2-7; cdr3_aa: CASSLRTDSSYEQYF; cdr3_nt: TGTGCCAGCAGTTTACGGACGGATAGCTCCTACGAGCAGTACTTC
d_call: NA; v_call: TRBV27; clone_size: NA; cdr3_length: 13; j_call: TRBJ2-7; cdr3_aa: CASSLGQTYEQYF; cdr3_nt: TGTGCCAGCAGTTTAGGACAGACCTACGAGCAGTACTTC
d_call: NA; v_call: TRBV7-9; clone_size: NA; cdr3_length: 11; j_call: TRBJ2-1; cdr3_aa: CASSLPIEQFF; cdr3_nt: TGTGCCAGCAGCCTACCAATTGAGCAGTTCTTC
d_call: TRBD2; v_call: TRBV11-2; clone_size: NA; cdr3_length: 15; j_call: TRBJ2-1; cdr3_aa: CASSRTSGSFNEQFF; cdr3_nt: TGTGCCAGCAGCCGGACTAGCGGATCTTTTAATGAGCAGTTCTTC
d_call: NA; v_call: TRBV10-2; clone_size: NA; cdr3_length: 11; j_call: TRBJ2-1; cdr3_aa: CASSEGAGQFF; cdr3_nt: TGCGCCAGCAGTGAGGGAGCCGGACAGTTCTTC
d_call: NA; v_call: TRBV13; clone_size: NA; cdr3_length: 12; j_call: TRBJ2-1; cdr3_aa: CASSLVSNEQFF; cdr3_nt: TGTGCCAGCAGCTTAGTTTCCAATGAGCAGTTCTTC
d_call: NA; v_call: TRBV5-5; clone_size: once; cdr3_length: 12; j_call: TRBJ2-7; cdr3_aa: CASSLTSYEQYF; cdr3_nt: TGTGCCAGCAGCTTGACGTCCTACGAGCAGTACTTC
d_call: TRBD1; v_call: TRBV7-9; clone_size: NA; cdr3_length: 14; j_call: TRBJ2-7; cdr3_aa: CASSGDRGFYEQYF; cdr3_nt: TGTGCCAGCAGCGGGGACAGGGGATTCTACGAGCAGTACTTC
d_call: NA; v_call: TRBV28; clone_size: NA; cdr3_length: 14; j_call: TRBJ1-4; cdr3_aa: CASSFFGGSAELFF; cdr3_nt: TGTGCCAGCAGTTTTTTTGGGGGTTCGGCGGAACTGTTTTTT
d_call: NA; v_call: TRBV6-5; clone_size: NA; cdr3_length: 16; j_call: TRBJ1-6; cdr3_aa: CASSYRGTGDNSPLHF; cdr3_nt: TGTGCCAGCAGTTACCGGGGGACGGGGGATAATTCACCCCTCCACTTT
d_call: TRBD1; v_call: TRBV12-3/TRBV12-4; clone_size: NA; cdr3_length: 13; j_call: TRBJ1-2; cdr3_aa: CASSLGTGHGYTF; cdr3_nt: TGTGCCAGCAGTTTAGGGACAGGGCATGGCTACACCTTC
d_call: NA; v_call: TRBV16; clone_size: NA; cdr3_length: 14; j_call: TRBJ1-5; cdr3_aa: CASSQSSSNQPQHF; cdr3_nt: TGTGCCAGCAGCCAATCGAGTAGCAATCAGCCCCAGCATTTT
d_call: NA; v_call: TRBV28; clone_size: NA; cdr3_length: 12; j_call: TRBJ1-5; cdr3_aa: CASSPLYQPQHF; cdr3_nt: TGTGCCAGCAGCCCCCTTTACCAGCCCCAGCATTTT
d_call: TRBD2; v_call: TRBV11-2; clone_size: NA; cdr3_length: 16; j_call: TRBJ2-3; cdr3_aa: CASSLETSDITDTQYF; cdr3_nt: TGTGCCAGCAGCTTAGAAACTAGCGATATAACAGATACGCAGTATTTT
d_call: TRBD1; v_call: TRBV10-1; clone_size: NA; cdr3_length: 15; j_call: TRBJ2-7; cdr3_aa: CASTPSGTGGSGQYF; cdr3_nt: TGCGCCAGCACCCCTTCCGGGACAGGGGGGTCGGGTCAGTACTTC
d_call: TRBD1; v_call: TRBV5-6; clone_size: NA; cdr3_length: 14; j_call: TRBJ2-7; cdr3_aa: CASSFGTGEYEQYF; cdr3_nt: TGTGCCAGCAGCTTCGGGACAGGGGAATACGAGCAGTACTTC
d_call: NA; v_call: TRBV19; clone_size: NA; cdr3_length: 17; j_call: TRBJ1-1; cdr3_aa: CASSPMQWEGRNTEAFF; cdr3_nt: TGTGCCAGTAGCCCTATGCAATGGGAGGGAAGGAACACTGAAGCTTTCTTT
d_call: TRBD1; v_call: TRBV5-1; clone_size: NA; cdr3_length: 16; j_call: TRBJ1-1; cdr3_aa: CASSLGQGFMNTEAFF; cdr3_nt: TGCGCCAGCAGCTTGGGACAGGGGTTCATGAACACTGAAGCTTTCTTT
d_call: NA; v_call: TRBV6-6; clone_size: NA; cdr3_length: 14; j_call: TRBJ2-1; cdr3_aa: CASNPPGTPGGQFF; cdr3_nt: TGTGCCAGCAATCCCCCCGGGACCCCTGGGGGACAGTTCTTC
d_call: NA; v_call: TRBV27; clone_size: NA; cdr3_length: 16; j_call: TRBJ2-7; cdr3_aa: CASSSGREANSYEQYF; cdr3_nt: TGTGCCAGCAGTTCTGGCCGTGAGGCCAACTCCTACGAGCAGTACTTC
d_call: TRBD1; v_call: TRBV11-2; clone_size: NA; cdr3_length: 14; j_call: TRBJ1-1; cdr3_aa: CASSSQGDGTEAFF; cdr3_nt: TGTGCCAGCAGCTCACAGGGGGATGGGACTGAAGCTTTCTTT